This is a list of T cell receptor beta chains from one sample in a study of molecular identifiers for immune sequencing clone quantification. MiXCR was run by TCRdb on the PCR reads, yielding one entry per CDR3 protein. The sample lists 600,000 to 650,000 distinct CDR3 sequences; just under 20% were seen once. Specimen: naive CD8+ T cells from blood, with Jurkat cell RNA spiked in. The receptors stem from a human donor in good health. Some libraries in this study had Jurkat cell RNA spiked in. Both conserved end residues are part of each CDR3. The D gene is left open where the match is weak. Part of the rows lack a size; the others show once, few, many or a class for expanded clones.

V,D,size,J,CDR3,DNA
TRBV12-5,.,once,TRBJ1-1,CASEIPGLTEAFF,TGTGCTAGTGAAATACCGGGACTGACTGAAGCTTTCTTT
TRBV6-2/TRBV6-3,.,few,TRBJ2-7,CASSYYGAGYEQYF,TGTGCCAGCAGTTACTATGGAGCGGGCTACGAGCAGTACTTC
TRBV20-1,.,once,TRBJ2-7,CSATDRSYGQYF,TGCAGTGCTACGGACCGCTCCTACGGGCAGTACTTC
TRBV7-6,TRBD2,many,TRBJ2-1,CASRSLAGGEGEQFF,TGTGCCAGCAGATCACTAGCGGGGGGGGAAGGTGAGCAGTTCTTC
TRBV4-1,.,many,TRBJ2-1,CASSQDEGLGSNEQFF,TGCGCCAGCAGCCAAGATGAAGGGTTGGGTTCCAATGAGCAGTTCTTC
TRBV11-1,.,many,TRBJ1-2,CASSRGPSNGYTF,TGTGCCAGCAGCCGGGGCCCGAGCAATGGCTACACCTTC
TRBV7-9,.,many,TRBJ1-5,CASSSPPDQPQHF,TGTGCCAGCAGCTCCCCGCCGGATCAGCCCCAGCATTTT
TRBV5-4,.,many,TRBJ1-4,CASSVYGFEKLFF,TGTGCCAGCTCCGTGTACGGTTTTGAAAAACTGTTTTTT
TRBV27,.,.,TRBJ2-5,CASRNLGGETRYF,TGTGCCAGCAGGAACCTCGGGGGAGAGACCCGGTACTTC
TRBV4-1,TRBD2,many,TRBJ2-2,CASSQVLAGVEELFF,TGCGCCAGCAGCCAAGTACTAGCGGGGGTTGAGGAGCTGTTTTTT
TRBV12-3/TRBV12-4,.,few,TRBJ2-2,CATLLSVGELFF,TGTGCCACCCTTTTATCCGTCGGGGAGCTGTTTTTT
TRBV4-3,TRBD2,many,TRBJ2-3,CASSQGLAGEIDTQYF,TGCGCCAGCAGCCAAGGACTAGCGGGAGAGATAGATACGCAGTATTTT
TRBV19,.,.,TRBJ1-2,CASSLRSDIRYGYTF,TGTGCCAGTAGTCTACGGTCCGACATCCGCTATGGCTACACCTTC
TRBV29-1,.,many,TRBJ2-3,CSGDKQGFTDTQYF,TGCAGCGGGGATAAGCAGGGCTTCACAGATACGCAGTATTTT
TRBV7-2,.,many,TRBJ2-5,CASSSPGTPETQYF,TGTGCCAGCAGCTCCCCGGGCACCCCGGAGACCCAGTACTTC
TRBV28,TRBD1,many,TRBJ1-1,CASSLEGANTEAFF,TGTGCCAGCAGTTTAGAGGGGGCGAACACTGAAGCTTTCTTT
TRBV9,TRBD2,many,TRBJ2-3,CASSVELAGGQDTQYF,TGTGCCAGCAGCGTAGAACTAGCGGGAGGGCAAGATACGCAGTATTTT
TRBV20-1,TRBD1,few,TRBJ2-7,CSAREDRGSPGEQYF,TGCAGTGCTAGAGAGGACAGGGGATCCCCTGGCGAGCAGTACTTC
TRBV10-3,.,.,TRBJ2-1,CAISEGAAEQFF,TGTGCCATCAGTGAGGGGGCGGCTGAGCAGTTCTTC
TRBV27,TRBD2,.,TRBJ2-1,CAVIAAGGYEQFF,TGTGCCGTTATTGCCGCGGGGGGCTATGAGCAGTTCTTC
TRBV10-3,.,many,TRBJ2-3,CAISEPLLDTQYF,TGTGCCATCAGTGAGCCTCTTTTAGATACGCAGTATTTT
TRBV27,.,many,TRBJ2-3,CASSEKGRGLTDTQYF,TGTGCCAGCAGTGAAAAAGGGCGGGGGCTCACAGATACGCAGTATTTT
TRBV9,.,many,TRBJ1-5,CASSVGGGNQPQHF,TGTGCCAGTAGTGTCGGAGGGGGCAATCAGCCCCAGCATTTT
TRBV5-1,.,.,TRBJ2-7,CVSSLVGPTGSSYEQYF,TGCGTCAGCAGCTTGGTGGGTCCCACAGGGAGCTCCTACGAGCAGTACTTC
TRBV27,.,few,TRBJ1-4,CASSFARGGEKLFF,TGTGCCAGCAGTTTTGCCAGGGGTGGTGAAAAACTGTTTTTT
TRBV28,TRBD2,many,TRBJ2-7,CASSLAGGLHEQYF,TGTGCCAGTAGTCTAGCGGGAGGGTTACACGAGCAGTACTTC
TRBV6-2/TRBV6-3,.,.,TRBJ1-3,CASTPVGSGNTIYF,TGTGCCAGCACCCCAGTGGGCTCTGGAAACACCATATATTTT
TRBV27,.,many,TRBJ2-1,CASSPIPADYNEQFF,TGTGCCAGCAGTCCCATCCCCGCAGATTACAATGAGCAGTTCTTC
TRBV20-1,TRBD2,.,TRBJ2-7,CSAYSSGDPSYEQYF,TGCAGTGCTTATTCTAGCGGGGACCCTTCCTACGAGCAGTACTTC
TRBV7-9,TRBD2,few,TRBJ2-1,CASSPATSGRTHEQFF,TGTGCCAGCAGCCCAGCGACTAGCGGGAGGACACACGAGCAGTTCTTC
TRBV5-1,TRBD2,many,TRBJ2-7,CASSLAGGTYEQYF,TGTGCCAGCAGTCTAGCGGGAGGGACCTACGAGCAGTACTTC
TRBV4-1,TRBD1,few,TRBJ1-2,CASSQDRGQGDGYTF,TGCGCCAGCAGCCAAGATCGAGGACAGGGGGACGGCTACACCTTC
TRBV7-6,.,many,TRBJ1-5,CASSPDEGNQPQHF,TGTGCCAGCAGCCCAGATGAGGGTAATCAGCCCCAGCATTTT
TRBV4-3,.,few,TRBJ2-7,CASSQDFNRAYEQYF,TGCGCCAGCAGCCAAGATTTTAACAGGGCCTACGAGCAGTACTTC
TRBV19,.,few,TRBJ1-5,CASSIGFSNQPQHF,TGTGCCAGTAGTATTGGGTTCAGCAATCAGCCCCAGCATTTT